This TCR beta chain was sequenced in a study of blood T cell repertoires in COVID-19. In the study overall: Material from acute and convalescent COVID-19 was sourced from the United States, Italy and Spain.

In its sample, this clone was seen a few times. Trimming cost V 0 bases and J 3 bases, with 6 bases left between them. This CDR3 is 13 amino acids long. In the authors' workflow: Reference gene primer amplification yielded estimated nucleated cell counts. The assay was immunoSEQ multiplex PCR, and TCRdb's table has in-frame clones only and misses some. V, J and clone size are those of that table, while D and trimming were read from the DNA. The table shows some 290,000 clones, with about nine tenths occurring only once. The sequenced sample was peripheral blood. The sequence was collected from a woman aged 45 to 65 who had recovered from COVID-19. The chain joins TRBV12-3 or TRBV12-4 to TRBJ2-7; D unclear. The CDR3 bases are TGTGCCAGCAGTTTAGCGGGCAACTACGAGCAGTACTTC. The encoded protein is CASSLAGNYEQYF.